The clone carrying this T cell receptor (beta chain) was observed many times. Its antigen is undetermined. This specimen belongs to a study of spatial heterogeneity in lung cancer. Study-wide context: Beta-chain sequences consistently outnumbered alpha-chain sequences in detection.

TCRdb reanalysed the 5' RACE reads using MiXCR and keeps one entry per CDR3 protein. The data hold 5,700 or so distinct CDR3 sequences, with almost 8% observed a single time. Study results and caveats: Higher tumor mutation counts went along with higher counts of expanded intratumoral alpha and beta TCRs.

This CDR3 has 15 residues. With 5 bases clipped from V and 6 bases from J, the junction kept 12 bases outside the gene matches. Specified time point: sample taken at primary tumor resection. Whole RNA, isolated from tumor, nontumor lung or frozen PBMC, was sequenced without prior sorting. The sequencing used lung tumor tissue, collected at surgery. The rearrangement joins TRBV12-3 or TRBV12-4 to TRBJ1-1, with 7 positions matching TRBD1. The sequence derives from a female donor with early-stage non-small cell lung cancer. In DNA form, the CDR3 reads TGTGCCAGCAGTCGTCAGACAGGGAGTTACGCTGAAGCTTTCTTT. As protein: CASSRQTGSYAEAFF.